This TCR beta chain was retrieved from a study of T cells after yellow fever vaccination. CDR3 size: 16 residues. Germline assignment: CDR1 SEHNR and CDR2 FQNEAQ (reference sequence). Trimming shortened V by 5 bases and J by 1 base, and 12 bases separated the two germline ends. TCR cDNA, made by 5'RACE template switching, carried an added universal primer site and UMIs. TCRdb re-called the 5' RACE reads with MiXCR, one entry per CDR3 protein. This sample has about 330,000 distinct CDR3 sequences, with 8% to 9.5% found just once. For this clonotype: As yet, its antigen is unknown.

Study findings and constraints: Any FACS-sorted repertoire could hold abundant clonotypes that contaminate it from the bulk population. Researchers noted that a small share of clonotypes showed up in both CD4 and CD8 compartments. The booster saw the reappearance of most primary-vaccination clones (more than 95% CD4, about 88% CD8).

The TCR was taken from a man between 18 and 29 years old who received the YFV17D yellow fever vaccine. The chain recombines TRBV7-9 with TRBJ2-6; D possibly matches TRBD1 or TRBD2 (5 bases each). The sample in question was PBMCs, obtained about 41 days after the first yellow fever vaccination. CDR3 sequence (DNA): TGTGCCAGCAGCGCCGGGACCGCGTCTGGGGCCAACGTCCTGACTTTC. Residues: CASSAGTASGANVLTF.